The 7 T cell receptor beta chains below all came from one sample that was sequenced in a study of radiotherapy plus CTLA-4 blockade in lung cancer. Method: immunoSEQ multiplex PCR; TCRdb's copy keeps in-frame clones and lacks some. The data hold around 110,000 clones, with more than 80% observed a single time. This material consisted of peripheral blood, taken from a patient treated with radiotherapy plus ipilimumab. The receptors come from a human donor with non-small cell lung cancer that progressed on radiotherapy plus ipilimumab.

The J gene is TRBJ2-3, the V gene TRBV7-3, with 10 positions matching TRBD2. CDR1 is SGHTA and CDR2 is FQGTGA in the germline V gene. Unmatched junction bases numbered 11, after V lost 5 bases and J lost 3 bases. The CDR3 loop spans 17 amino acids. The DNA of the CDR3 is TGTGCCAGCAGCCTCGGGGGCAGCGGGAGGGGTACAGATACGCAGTATTTT. Encoded protein: CASSLGGSGRGTDTQYF.

The chain has TRBV21-1 and TRBJ2-1; no check of the table's D call, TRBD2, against the DNA was made. TRBV21-1 constitutes a pseudogene. CDR3 length equals 12 residues. CDR3 nucleotides: TGTGCCACCAAGGAGGTAAGGAATGAGCAGTTCTTC. This codes for CATKEVRNEQFF.

V and J are TRBV2 and TRBJ1-5, with D possibly being TRBD1 (6 bases). The germline V and J ends were trimmed by 6 bases and 4 bases, with 19 bases remaining between them. CDR1 is SNHLY, CDR2 FYNNEI, per germline. The CDR3 sequence is 16 residues long. As DNA, the CDR3 is TGTGCCAGCAGCACCTCCCCGGCAGGGGTAAATCAGCCCCAGCATTTT. Translated: CASSTSPAGVNQPQHF.

The chain links TRBV5-1 to TRBJ2-3, with D unresolved. The germline V gene encodes CDR1 SGHRS and CDR2 YFSETQ. The germline V and J ends were trimmed by 0 bases and 6 bases, with 11 bases remaining between them. The CDR3 runs 14 residues. The CDR3 loop reads CASSLDGTEDTQYF. Written as DNA, the CDR3 is TGCGCCAGCAGCTTGGACGGTACCGAGGATACGCAGTATTTT.

This clone was counted once. J is TRBJ2-7 and V is TRBV27; 8 bases fit TRBD2. The CDR3 contains 15 residues. From germline, CDR1 is MNHEY and CDR2 SMNVEV (reference sequence). V lost 6 bases to trimming and J lost 4 bases; unmatched junction nucleotides: 11. The CDR3: CASSRLAGRSYEQYF. The CDR3 DNA reads TGTGCCAGCAGCCGATTAGCGGGAAGATCGTACGAGCAGTACTTC.

This clone was seen only a few times. The V call is TRBV7-8, the J call TRBJ2-7; D may be TRBD2 (6 bases). CDR1 and CDR2 (germline): SGHVS, FQNEAQ. Trimming stripped 5 bases from V and 5 bases from J, with 16 bases between. This CDR3 is built from 14 residues. CDR3 DNA sequence: TGTGCCAGCAGCACCCGGGACTCTAGGGACGAGCAGTACTTC. Translated, it gives CASSTRDSRDEQYF.

The chain joins TRBV27 to TRBJ2-2; D gene ambiguous. The germline CDR1 and CDR2 sequences are MNHEY and SMNVEV (reference sequence). The length of the CDR3 is 14 residues. V shed 5 bases and J shed 0 bases, with 7 bases lying between them. The CDR3: CASSRRPNTGELFF. The CDR3 DNA reads TGTGCCAGCAGTCGCAGGCCGAACACCGGGGAGCTGTTTTTT.